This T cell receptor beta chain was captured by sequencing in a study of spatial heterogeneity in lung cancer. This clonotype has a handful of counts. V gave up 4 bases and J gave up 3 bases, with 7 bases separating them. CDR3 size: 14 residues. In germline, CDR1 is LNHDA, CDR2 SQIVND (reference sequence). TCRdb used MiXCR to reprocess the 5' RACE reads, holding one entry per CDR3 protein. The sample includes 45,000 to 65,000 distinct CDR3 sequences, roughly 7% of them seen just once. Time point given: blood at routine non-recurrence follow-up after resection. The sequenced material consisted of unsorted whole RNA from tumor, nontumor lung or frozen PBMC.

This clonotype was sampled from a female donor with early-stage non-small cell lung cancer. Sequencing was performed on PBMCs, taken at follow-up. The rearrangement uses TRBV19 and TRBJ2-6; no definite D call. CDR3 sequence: CASSSRGGANVLTF. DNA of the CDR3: TGTGCCAGTAGTAGCCGAGGTGGGGCCAACGTCCTGACTTTC.